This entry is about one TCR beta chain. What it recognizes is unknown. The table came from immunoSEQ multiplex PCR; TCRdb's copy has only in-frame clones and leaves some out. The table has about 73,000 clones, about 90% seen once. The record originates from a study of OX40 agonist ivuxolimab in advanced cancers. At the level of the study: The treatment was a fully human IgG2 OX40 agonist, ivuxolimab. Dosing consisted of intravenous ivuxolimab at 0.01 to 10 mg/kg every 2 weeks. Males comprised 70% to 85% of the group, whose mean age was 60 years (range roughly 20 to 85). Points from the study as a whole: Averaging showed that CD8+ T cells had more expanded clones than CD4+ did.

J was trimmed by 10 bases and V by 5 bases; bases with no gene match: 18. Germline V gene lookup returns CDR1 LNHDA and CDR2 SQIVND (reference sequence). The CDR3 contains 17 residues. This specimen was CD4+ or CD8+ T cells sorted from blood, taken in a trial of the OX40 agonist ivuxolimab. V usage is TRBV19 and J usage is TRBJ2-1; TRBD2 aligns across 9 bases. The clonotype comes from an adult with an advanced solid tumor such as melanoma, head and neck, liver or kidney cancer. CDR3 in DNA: TGTGCCAGTAGTTTTTCCTCAGGCGGGAGGGCCCGTGGAGAGCAGTTCTTC. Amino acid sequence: CASSFSSGGRARGEQFF.